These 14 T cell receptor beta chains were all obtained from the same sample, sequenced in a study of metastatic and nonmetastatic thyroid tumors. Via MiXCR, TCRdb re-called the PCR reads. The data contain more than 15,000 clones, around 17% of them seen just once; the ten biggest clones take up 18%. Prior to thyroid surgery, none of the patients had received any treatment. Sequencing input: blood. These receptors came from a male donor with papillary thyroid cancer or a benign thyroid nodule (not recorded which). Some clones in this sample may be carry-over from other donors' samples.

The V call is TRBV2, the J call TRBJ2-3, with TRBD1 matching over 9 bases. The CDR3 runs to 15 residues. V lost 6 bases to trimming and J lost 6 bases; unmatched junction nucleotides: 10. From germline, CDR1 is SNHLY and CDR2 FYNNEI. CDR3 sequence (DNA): TGTGCCAGCAGATGGACAGGGGCGGGGACGGATACGCAGTATTTT. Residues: CASRWTGAGTDTQYF.

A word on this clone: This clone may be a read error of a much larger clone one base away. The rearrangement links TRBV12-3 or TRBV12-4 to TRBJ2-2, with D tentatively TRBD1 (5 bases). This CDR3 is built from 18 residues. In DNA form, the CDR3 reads TGTGCCAGCAGTTTAGCGTCCTGGTGGGGCGCGAACACCGCGGAGCTGTTTTTT. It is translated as CASSLASWWGANTAELFF.

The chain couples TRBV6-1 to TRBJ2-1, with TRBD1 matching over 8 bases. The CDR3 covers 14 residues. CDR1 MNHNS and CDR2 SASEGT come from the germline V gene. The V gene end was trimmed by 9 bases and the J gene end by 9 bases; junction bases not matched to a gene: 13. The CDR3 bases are TGTGCCAGTGGTGGAGGACAGGGCGAGAGTGAGCAGTTCTTC. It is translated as CASGGGQGESEQFF.

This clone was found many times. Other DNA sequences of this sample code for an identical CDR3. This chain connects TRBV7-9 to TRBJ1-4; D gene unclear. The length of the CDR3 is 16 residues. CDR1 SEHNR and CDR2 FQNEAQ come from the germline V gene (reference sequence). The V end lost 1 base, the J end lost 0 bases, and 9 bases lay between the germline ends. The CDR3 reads CASSLERVATNEKLFF. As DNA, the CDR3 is TGTGCCAGCAGCTTAGAAAGGGTAGCAACTAATGAAAAACTGTTTTTT.

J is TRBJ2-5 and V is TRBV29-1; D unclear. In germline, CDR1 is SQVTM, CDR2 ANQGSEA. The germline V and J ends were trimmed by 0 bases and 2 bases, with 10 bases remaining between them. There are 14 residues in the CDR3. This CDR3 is CSVEDGWDQETQYF. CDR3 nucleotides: TGCAGCGTTGAAGATGGGTGGGATCAAGAGACCCAGTACTTC.

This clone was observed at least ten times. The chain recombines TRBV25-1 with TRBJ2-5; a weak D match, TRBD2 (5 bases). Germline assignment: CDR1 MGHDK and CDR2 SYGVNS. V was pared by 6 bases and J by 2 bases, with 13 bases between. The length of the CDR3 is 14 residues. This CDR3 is CASRDRDFQETQYF. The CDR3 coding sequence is TGTGCCAGCAGAGACCGGGATTTTCAAGAGACCCAGTACTTC.

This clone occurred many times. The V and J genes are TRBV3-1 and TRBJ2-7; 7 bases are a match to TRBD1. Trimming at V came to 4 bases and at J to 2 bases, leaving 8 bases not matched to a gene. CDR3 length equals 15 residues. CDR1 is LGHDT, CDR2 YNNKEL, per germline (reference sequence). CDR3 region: CASSLLDRFTYEQYF. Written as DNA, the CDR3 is TGTGCCAGCAGCCTACTGGACAGGTTTACCTACGAGCAGTACTTC.

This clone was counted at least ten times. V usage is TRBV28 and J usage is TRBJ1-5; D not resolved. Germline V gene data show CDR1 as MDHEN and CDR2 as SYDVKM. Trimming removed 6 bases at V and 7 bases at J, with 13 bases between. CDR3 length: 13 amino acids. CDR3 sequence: CASSPYLQQPQHF. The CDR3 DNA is TGTGCCAGCAGCCCATATCTACAACAGCCCCAGCATTTT. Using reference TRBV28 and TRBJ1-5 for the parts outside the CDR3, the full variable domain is DVKVTQSSRYLVKRTGEKVFLECVQDMDHENMFWYRQDPGLGLRLIYFSYDVKMKEKGDIPEGYSVSREKKERFSLILESASTNQTSMYLCASSPYLQQPQHFGDGTRLSIL.

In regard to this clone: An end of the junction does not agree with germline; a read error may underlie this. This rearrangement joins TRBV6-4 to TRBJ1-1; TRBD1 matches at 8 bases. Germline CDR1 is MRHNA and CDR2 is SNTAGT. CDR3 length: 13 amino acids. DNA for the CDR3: TGTACCAGCAGTTATGACAGGGGAACTGAAGCTTTCTTT. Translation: CTSSYDRGTEAFF.

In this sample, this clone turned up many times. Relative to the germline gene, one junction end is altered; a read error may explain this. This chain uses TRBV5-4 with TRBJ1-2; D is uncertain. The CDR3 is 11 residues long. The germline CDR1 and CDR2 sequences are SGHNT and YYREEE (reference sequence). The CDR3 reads CASSLMDGYTF. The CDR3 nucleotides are TGTGCCAGCAGCTTGATGGATGGTTACACCTTC.

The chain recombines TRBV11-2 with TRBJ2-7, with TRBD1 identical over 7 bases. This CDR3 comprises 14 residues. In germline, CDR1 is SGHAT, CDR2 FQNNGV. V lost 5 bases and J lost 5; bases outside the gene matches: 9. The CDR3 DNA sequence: TGTGCCAGCAGCGCCTTGACAGGGTTCAACGAGCAGTACTTC. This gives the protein CASSALTGFNEQYF.

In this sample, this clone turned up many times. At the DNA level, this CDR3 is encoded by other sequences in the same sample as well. DNA for the CDR3: TGTGCCAGTAGTTCCGGGACTAGCGGCACAGATACGCAGTATTTT. It yields the protein CASSSGTSGTDTQYF. The V and J genes are TRBV6-4 and TRBJ2-3, with 10 bases fitting TRBD2. The germline gives CDR1 MRHNA, CDR2 SNTAGT. Trimming took 9 bases from V and 1 from J; bases not matched to a gene: 7. CDR3 length equals 15 residues.

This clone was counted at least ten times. The chain's CDR3 is CASSLALGQGRSPLHF. The CDR3 DNA follows: TGTGCCAGCAGCTTGGCTTTGGGACAGGGGAGATCACCCCTCCACTTT. V usage is TRBV5-6 and J usage is TRBJ1-6; 10 nucleotides line up with TRBD1. Germline V gene sequence: CDR1 SGHDT, CDR2 YYEEEE. This CDR3 has 16 amino acids. The trim removed 0 bases at V and 10 bases at J, leaving 7 bases unmatched.

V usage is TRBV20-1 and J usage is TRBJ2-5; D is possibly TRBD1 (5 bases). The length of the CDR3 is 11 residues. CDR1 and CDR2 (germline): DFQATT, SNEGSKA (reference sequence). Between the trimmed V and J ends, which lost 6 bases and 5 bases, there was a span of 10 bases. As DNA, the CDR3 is TGCAGTGCCGGACACGGGGAGACCCAGTACTTC. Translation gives CSAGHGETQYF.